A single sample gave rise to the 10 T cell receptor beta chains below, sequenced in a study of OX40 agonist ivuxolimab in advanced cancers. Library construction relied on the immunoSEQ multiplex PCR assay. TCRdb carries this immuneACCESS record with in-frame sequences only. Its versions omit some clonotypes, under half of them owing to an unresolved V gene in the studies checked, with the rest unexplained. The sample yields roughly 43,000 clones; under 90% were counted once. The ten top clones hold approximately 2% of the sample. The sequencing here drew on CD4+ or CD8+ T cells sorted from blood, taken in a trial of the OX40 agonist ivuxolimab. The origin of the receptors is an adult with an advanced solid tumor such as melanoma, head and neck, liver or kidney cancer.

The rearrangement links TRBV7-9 to TRBJ1-1; possible D gene TRBD1, 5 bases. The V gene's germline CDR1 is SEHNR and CDR2 FQNEAQ (reference sequence). Trimming took 3 bases from V and 7 from J, leaving 15 bases between them. The CDR3 runs to 14 residues. The CDR3 DNA reads TGTGCCAGCAGCTTTGCCAGGGAAGCCGGTGAAGCTTTCTTT. Translating gives CASSFAREAGEAFF.

The chain couples TRBV6-1 to TRBJ1-1; D is unclear. The CDR3 extends over 15 amino acids. V lost 6 bases and J 0 bases, leaving 14 bases between the germline ends. Per the germline V gene, CDR1 is MNHNS and CDR2 is SASEGT. DNA for the CDR3: TGTGCCAGCAGCACTTTGGGGTGGGTGAACACTGAAGCTTTCTTT. It specifies CASSTLGWVNTEAFF.

V is TRBV7-3 and J is TRBJ2-1, with 8 bases that match TRBD2. The V gene end was trimmed by 4 bases and the J gene end by 9 bases; junction bases not matched to a gene: 5. Germline V gives CDR1 SGHTA, CDR2 FQGTGA. The CDR3 extends over 13 amino acids. CDR3 coding DNA: TGTGCCAGCAGCTCGGGAGGGGTTTCTGAGCAGTTCTTC. Its protein product is CASSSGGVSEQFF.

The CDR3 DNA sequence: TGCGCCAGCAGCGTGCAACCACAGGGGACCAATCAGCCCCAGCATTTT. Translation: CASSVQPQGTNQPQHF. V gene TRBV5-1 combines with J gene TRBJ1-5, with 7 bases lining up with TRBD1. With 4 bases clipped from V and 3 bases from J, the junction kept 10 bases outside the gene matches. The CDR3 length is 16 residues. The germline gives CDR1 SGHRS, CDR2 YFSETQ.

V and J are TRBV6-5 and TRBJ2-7; 8 bases are shared with TRBD1. This CDR3 comprises 15 residues. The V segment lost 0 bases and the J segment 1 base; nucleotides outside the gene matches: 2. Germline assignment: CDR1 MNHEY and CDR2 SVGAGI. CDR3 sequence (DNA): TGTGCCAGCAGTTACTCGAGACAGGGGTCCTACGAGCAGTACTTC. Translated: CASSYSRQGSYEQYF.

The V gene is TRBV7-9, the J gene TRBJ1-2; 7 nucleotides align to TRBD1. The J segment lost 5 bases and the V segment lost 2 bases, leaving 14 bases of the junction unmatched. The length of the CDR3 is 17 residues. The V gene's germline CDR1 is SEHNR and CDR2 FQNEAQ (reference sequence). The CDR3 DNA reads TGTGCCAGCAGCTTACTTATCGATTGGGACAGAAGTTATGGCTACACCTTC. Protein product: CASSLLIDWDRSYGYTF. The whole variable domain, remainder taken from reference TRBV7-9 and TRBJ1-2, is DTGVSQNPRHKITKRGQNVTFRCDPISEHNRLYWYRQTLGQGPEFLTYFQNEAQLEKSRLLSDRFSAERPKGSFSTLEIQRTEQGDSAMYLCASSLLIDWDRSYGYTFGSGTRLTVV.

The chain joins TRBV5-1 to TRBJ1-1, with a possible D match to TRBD1 (5 bases). The CDR3 has 17 amino acids. V was trimmed by 1 base and J by 0 bases, leaving 16 bases between them. Germline CDR1 and CDR2: SGHRS and YFSETQ. Here the CDR3 reads CASSLSQGLGVNTEAFF. The CDR3 DNA is TGCGCCAGCAGCTTGAGCCAGGGCCTAGGCGTGAACACTGAAGCTTTCTTT.

The chain recombines TRBV5-1 with TRBJ2-7; 9 positions match TRBD1. CDR1 is SGHRS, CDR2 YFSETQ, per germline. There are 14 residues in the CDR3. Trimming at V came to 2 bases and at J to 3 bases, leaving 3 bases not matched to a gene. Here the CDR3 DNA reads TGCGCCAGCAGCTTAGGGACAGGGCGCTACGAGCAGTACTTC. This translates into CASSLGTGRYEQYF.

The rearrangement joins TRBV4-1 to TRBJ2-2; D remains ambiguous. The CDR3 is 16 residues long. Deletions cut 5 bases from V and 0 bases from J, with 13 bases between. From germline, CDR1 is MGHRA and CDR2 YSYEKL. The CDR3 sequence: CASSSTDQTNTGELFF. CDR3 DNA: TGCGCCAGCAGCTCGACGGACCAGACGAACACCGGGGAGCTGTTTTTT.

The chain has TRBV25-1 and TRBJ2-3, with 11 positions matching TRBD1. Germline-derived CDR1 and CDR2 are MGHDK and SYGVNS. CDR3 length: 13 amino acids. Germline trimming cut 8 bases from V and 6 bases from J; bases unmatched to any gene: 4. CDR3 nucleotides: TGTGCCAGCTCGGACAGGGGGCTGGATACGCAGTATTTT. Its translation is CASSDRGLDTQYF.